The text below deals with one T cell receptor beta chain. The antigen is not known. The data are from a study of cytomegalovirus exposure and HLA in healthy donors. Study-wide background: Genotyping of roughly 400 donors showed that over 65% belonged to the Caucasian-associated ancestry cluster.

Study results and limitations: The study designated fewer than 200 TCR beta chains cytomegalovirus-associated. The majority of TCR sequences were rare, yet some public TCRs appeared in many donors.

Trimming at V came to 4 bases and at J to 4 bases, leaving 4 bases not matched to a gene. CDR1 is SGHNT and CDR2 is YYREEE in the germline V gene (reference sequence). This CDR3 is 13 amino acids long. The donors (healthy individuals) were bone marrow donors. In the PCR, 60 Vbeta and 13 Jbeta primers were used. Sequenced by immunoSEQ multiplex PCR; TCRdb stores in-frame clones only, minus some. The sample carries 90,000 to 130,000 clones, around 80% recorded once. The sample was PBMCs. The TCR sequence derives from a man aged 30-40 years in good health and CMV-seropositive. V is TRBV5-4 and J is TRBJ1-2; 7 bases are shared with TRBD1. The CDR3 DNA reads TGTGCCAGCAGCCGACAGGGTGTCTATGGCTACACCTTC. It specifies CASSRQGVYGYTF.